This T cell receptor (beta chain) was captured by sequencing in a study of shared clonotypes between healthy human individuals. General observations from the study: Since donors were few, the genetic and exposure-history diversity represented was limited. Naive subsets generally had larger estimated richness than memory subsets.

Each replicate PCR on the sorted subsets used about 0.2 ug DNA (around 30,000 T cell genomes). Using immunoSEQ multiplex PCR, the repertoire was profiled, and TCRdb retains in-frame clones only, with some absent. The sample records roughly 2.2 million clones, about 90% being singletons. Trimming took off 5 bases at V and 6 bases at J, with 12 bases between the two ends. The CDR3 consists of 13 residues. Germline V CDR1 and CDR2: MDHEN, SYDVKM. As to this clone: The antigen is unknown.

The sequence was collected from a man aged 18 to 30 in good health. Some clones in this sample may be carry-over from other donors' samples. The J gene is TRBJ2-3, the V gene TRBV28; D is perhaps TRBD1 (5 bases). The specimen sequenced was naive CD4+ T cells from PBMCs. Documented subset: CD45RA+ positively selected. The DNA of the CDR3 is TGTGCCAGCAGTCCCAGAGCAGGGGATACGCAGTATTTT. The encoded protein is CASSPRAGDTQYF.